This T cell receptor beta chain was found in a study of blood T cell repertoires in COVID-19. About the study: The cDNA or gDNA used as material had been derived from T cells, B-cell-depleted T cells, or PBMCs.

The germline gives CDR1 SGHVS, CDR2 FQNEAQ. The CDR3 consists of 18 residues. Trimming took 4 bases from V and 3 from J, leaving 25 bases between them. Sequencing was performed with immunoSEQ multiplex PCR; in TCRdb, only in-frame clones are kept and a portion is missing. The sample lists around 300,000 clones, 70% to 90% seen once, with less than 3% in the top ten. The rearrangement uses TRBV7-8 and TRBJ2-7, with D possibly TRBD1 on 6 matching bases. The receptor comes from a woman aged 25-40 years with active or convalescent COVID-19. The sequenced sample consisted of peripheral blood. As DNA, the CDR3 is TGTGCCAGCAGCTGGCCCAAGGTTGGGGGCACCGGTAACTACGAGCAGTACTTC. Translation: CASSWPKVGGTGNYEQYF.